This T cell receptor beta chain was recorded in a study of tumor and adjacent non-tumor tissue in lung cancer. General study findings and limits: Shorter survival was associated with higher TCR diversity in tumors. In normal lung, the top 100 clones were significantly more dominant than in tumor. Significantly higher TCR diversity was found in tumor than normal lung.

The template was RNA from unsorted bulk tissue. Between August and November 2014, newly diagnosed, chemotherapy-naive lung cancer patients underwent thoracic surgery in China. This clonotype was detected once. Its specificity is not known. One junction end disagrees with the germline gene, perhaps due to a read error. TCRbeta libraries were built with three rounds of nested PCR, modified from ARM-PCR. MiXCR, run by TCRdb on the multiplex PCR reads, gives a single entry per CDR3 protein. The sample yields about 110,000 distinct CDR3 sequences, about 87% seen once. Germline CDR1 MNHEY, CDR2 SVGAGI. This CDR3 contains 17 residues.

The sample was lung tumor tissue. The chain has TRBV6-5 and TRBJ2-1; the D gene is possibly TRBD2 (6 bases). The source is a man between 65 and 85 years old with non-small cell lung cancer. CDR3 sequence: CASNYSMVAEMFNEQFF. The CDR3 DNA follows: TGTGCCAGCAATTACTCGATGGTAGCGGAAATGTTCAATGAGCAGTTCTTC.